This T cell receptor (beta chain) derives from a study of T cells in women clearing cervical HPV infection. The study's findings and limits: TRBV6-7 abundance was lower in cases than controls (0.11% versus 0.16%). Each sample's T-cell count was unknown, possibly confounding richness.

As for this clone: No antigen is known for it. The read ends 3 residues early relative to the CDR3; the germline J gene fills the gap.

Using immunoSEQ multiplex PCR, the repertoire was profiled, and TCRdb retains in-frame clones only, with some absent. This listing includes more than 30,000 clones. Germline loops: CDR1 SGHVS, CDR2 FQNEAQ. The CDR3 runs 15 residues. Trimming removed 1 base at V and 8 bases at J, with 14 bases between. Sequencing was carried out using blood buffy coat. The TCR was taken from a woman between 18 and 69 years old with a cervical HPV16 infection that either progressed to CIN3+ or cleared (not recorded which). The V and J genes are TRBV7-8 and TRBJ1-4, with a possible D match to TRBD1 (5 bases). The sequenced CDR3 bases are TGTGCCAGCAGCTTAGTGGTTACCAAGGGGGAAAAA. It specifies CASSLVVTKGEK. The full CDR3 sequence reads CASSLVVTKGEKLFF.